This entry is about one T cell receptor beta chain. Its cognate antigen is unknown. V lost 3 bases and J lost 4, with 14 bases in between. Looked up from germline, CDR1 is SNHLY and CDR2 is FYNNEI. CDR3 length: 15 residues. The sample is drawn from a study of cytomegalovirus exposure and HLA in healthy donors. Points from the study as a whole: Reportedly, TCR beta sequences accurately predicted HLA-A and HLA-B alleles in most subjects. Association of a missense DCLRE1C variant with TCR beta V- and J-gene trimming was reported in a later analysis. Compared with the approximately 700-donor mean, an Asian-associated ancestry cluster reportedly had fewer N-insertions, according to a later analysis.

The PCR used 60 Vbeta and 13 Jbeta primers. TCRdb's copy holds only in-frame clones and misses some; the assay was immunoSEQ multiplex PCR. Counted here are about 140,000 clones, around 82% occurring once; the ten biggest clones make up roughly 6.2%. This clonotype was obtained from a woman aged 40 to 50 in good health and CMV-seropositive. The specimen was PBMCs. V usage is TRBV2 and J usage is TRBJ2-3; TRBD2 is a possible D gene (6 bases). CDR3 coding DNA: TGTGCCAGCAGTGAGCCTTTCAGACTAGCAGATACGCAGTATTTT. It specifies CASSEPFRLADTQYF.